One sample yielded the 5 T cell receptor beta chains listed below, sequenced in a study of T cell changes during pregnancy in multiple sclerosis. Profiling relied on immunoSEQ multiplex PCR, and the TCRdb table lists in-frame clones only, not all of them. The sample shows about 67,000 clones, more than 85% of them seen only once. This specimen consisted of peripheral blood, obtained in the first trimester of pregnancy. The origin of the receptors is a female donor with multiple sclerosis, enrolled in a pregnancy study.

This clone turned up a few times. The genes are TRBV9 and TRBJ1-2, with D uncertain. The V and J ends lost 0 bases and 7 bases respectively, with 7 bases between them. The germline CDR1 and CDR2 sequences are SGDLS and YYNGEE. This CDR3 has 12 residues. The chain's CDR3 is CASSVAGSGYTF. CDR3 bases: TGTGCCAGCAGCGTAGCTGGCTCTGGCTACACCTTC.

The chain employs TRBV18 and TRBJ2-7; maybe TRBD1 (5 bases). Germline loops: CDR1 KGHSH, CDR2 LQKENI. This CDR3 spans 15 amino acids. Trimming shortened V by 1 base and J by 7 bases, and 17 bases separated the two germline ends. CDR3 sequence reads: CASSPQLQGSSEQYF. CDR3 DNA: TGTGCCAGCTCACCACAATTGCAGGGATCGAGTGAGCAGTACTTC.

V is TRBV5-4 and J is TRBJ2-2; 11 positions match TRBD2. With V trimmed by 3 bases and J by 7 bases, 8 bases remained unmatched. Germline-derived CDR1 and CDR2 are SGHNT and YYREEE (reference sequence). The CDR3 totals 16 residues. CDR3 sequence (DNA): TGTGCCAGCAGCTCTAGACTAGCGGGAAAGGTCGGGGAGCTGTTTTTT. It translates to CASSSRLAGKVGELFF.

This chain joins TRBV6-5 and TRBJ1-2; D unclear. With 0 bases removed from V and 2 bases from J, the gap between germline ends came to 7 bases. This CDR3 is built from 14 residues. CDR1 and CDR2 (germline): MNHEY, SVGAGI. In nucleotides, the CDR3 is TGTGCCAGCAGTTACTCGGCGGGGAACTATGGCTACACCTTC. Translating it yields CASSYSAGNYGYTF.

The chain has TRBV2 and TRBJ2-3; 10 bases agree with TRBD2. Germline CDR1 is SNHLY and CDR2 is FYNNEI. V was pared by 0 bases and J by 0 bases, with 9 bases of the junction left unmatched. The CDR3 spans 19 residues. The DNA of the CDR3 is TGTGCCAGCAGTGAAGCGGGGTCTTATAGCGGGGGGAGCACAGATACGCAGTATTTT. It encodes CASSEAGSYSGGSTDTQYF.